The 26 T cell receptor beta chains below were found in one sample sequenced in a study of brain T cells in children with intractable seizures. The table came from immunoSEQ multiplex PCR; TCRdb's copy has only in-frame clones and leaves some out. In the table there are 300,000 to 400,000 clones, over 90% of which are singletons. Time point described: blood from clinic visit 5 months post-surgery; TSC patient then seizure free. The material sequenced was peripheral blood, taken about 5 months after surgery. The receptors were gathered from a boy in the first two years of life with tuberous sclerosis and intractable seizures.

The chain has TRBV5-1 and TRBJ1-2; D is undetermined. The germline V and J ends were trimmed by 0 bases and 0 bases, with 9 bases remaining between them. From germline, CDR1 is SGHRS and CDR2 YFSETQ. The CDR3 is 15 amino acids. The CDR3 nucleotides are TGCGCCAGCAGCTTGGAGGCGGCCGCTAACTATGGCTACACCTTC. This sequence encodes CASSLEAAANYGYTF.

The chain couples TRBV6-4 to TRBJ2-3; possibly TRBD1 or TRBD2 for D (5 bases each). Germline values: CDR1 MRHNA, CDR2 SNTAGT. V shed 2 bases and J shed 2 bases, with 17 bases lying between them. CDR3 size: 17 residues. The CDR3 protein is CASSDTGTVRITDTQYF. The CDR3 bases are TGTGCCAGCAGTGACACCGGGACCGTGAGGATCACAGATACGCAGTATTTT.

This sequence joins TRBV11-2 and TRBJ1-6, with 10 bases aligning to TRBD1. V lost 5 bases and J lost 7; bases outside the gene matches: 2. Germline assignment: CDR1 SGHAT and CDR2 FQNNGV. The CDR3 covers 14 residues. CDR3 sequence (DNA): TGTGCCAGCAGCCGGGACAGGGGAAATTCACCCCTCCACTTT. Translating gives CASSRDRGNSPLHF.

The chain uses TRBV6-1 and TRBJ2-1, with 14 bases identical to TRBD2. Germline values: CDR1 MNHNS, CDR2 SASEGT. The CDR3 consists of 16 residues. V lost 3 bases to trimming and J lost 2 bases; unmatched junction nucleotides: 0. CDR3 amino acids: CASSETSGGAYNEQFF. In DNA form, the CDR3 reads TGTGCCAGCAGTGAGACTAGCGGGGGGGCCTACAATGAGCAGTTCTTC.

The CDR3 reads CAGLSLDRTMGYEQYF. The CDR3 DNA reads TGCGCCGGATTAAGCCTGGACAGGACAATGGGCTACGAGCAGTACTTC. This chain connects TRBV5-1 to TRBJ2-7; 7 positions agree with TRBD1. Germline lookup yields CDR1 SGHRS and CDR2 YFSETQ. The CDR3 runs to 16 residues. The ends lost 10 bases at V and 3 bases at J; junction bases unmatched: 19.

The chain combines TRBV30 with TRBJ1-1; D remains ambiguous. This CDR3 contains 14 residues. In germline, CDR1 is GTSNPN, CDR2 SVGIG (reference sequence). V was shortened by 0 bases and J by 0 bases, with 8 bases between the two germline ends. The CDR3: CAWSVDSMNTEAFF. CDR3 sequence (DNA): TGTGCCTGGAGTGTAGACTCTATGAACACTGAAGCTTTCTTT.

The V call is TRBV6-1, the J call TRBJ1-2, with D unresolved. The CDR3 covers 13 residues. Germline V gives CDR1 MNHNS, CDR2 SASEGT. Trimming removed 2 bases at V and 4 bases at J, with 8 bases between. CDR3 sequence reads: CASSERRIYGYTF. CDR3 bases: TGTGCCAGCAGTGAAAGGCGGATCTATGGCTACACCTTC.

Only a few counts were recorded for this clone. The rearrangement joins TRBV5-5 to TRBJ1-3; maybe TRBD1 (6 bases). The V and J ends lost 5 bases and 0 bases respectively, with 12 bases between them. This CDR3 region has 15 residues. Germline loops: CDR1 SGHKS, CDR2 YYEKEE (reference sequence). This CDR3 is CASRQGRVSGNTIYF. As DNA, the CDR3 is TGTGCCAGCAGACAGGGACGGGTCTCTGGAAACACCATATATTTT.

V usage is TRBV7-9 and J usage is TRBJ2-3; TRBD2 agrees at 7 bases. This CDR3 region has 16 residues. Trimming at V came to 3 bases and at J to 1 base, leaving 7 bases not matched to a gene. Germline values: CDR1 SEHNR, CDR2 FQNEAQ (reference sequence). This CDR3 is CASSFYSGSGTDTQYF. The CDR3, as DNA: TGTGCCAGCAGCTTCTATAGCGGGTCTGGCACAGATACGCAGTATTTT.

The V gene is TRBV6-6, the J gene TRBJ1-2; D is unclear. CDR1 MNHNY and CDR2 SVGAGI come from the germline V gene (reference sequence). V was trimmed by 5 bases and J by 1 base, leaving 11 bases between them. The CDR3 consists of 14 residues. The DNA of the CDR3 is TGTGCCAGCAGTCAGAAGAGATTTAACTATGGCTACACCTTC. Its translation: CASSQKRFNYGYTF.

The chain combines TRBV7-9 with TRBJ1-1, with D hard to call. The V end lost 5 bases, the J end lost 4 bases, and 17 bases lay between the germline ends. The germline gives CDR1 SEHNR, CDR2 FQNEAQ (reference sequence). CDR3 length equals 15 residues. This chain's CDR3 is CASSHPRGEATEAFF. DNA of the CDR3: TGTGCCAGCAGCCACCCTCGTGGGGAGGCCACTGAAGCTTTCTTT.

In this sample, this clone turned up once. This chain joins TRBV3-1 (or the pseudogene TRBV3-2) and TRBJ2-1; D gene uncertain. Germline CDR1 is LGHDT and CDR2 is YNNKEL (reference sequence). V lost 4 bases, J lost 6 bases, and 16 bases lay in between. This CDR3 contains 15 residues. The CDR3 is CASSLRWLLSNEQFF. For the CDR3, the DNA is TGTGCCAGCAGCCTACGATGGCTACTAAGCAATGAGCAGTTCTTC.

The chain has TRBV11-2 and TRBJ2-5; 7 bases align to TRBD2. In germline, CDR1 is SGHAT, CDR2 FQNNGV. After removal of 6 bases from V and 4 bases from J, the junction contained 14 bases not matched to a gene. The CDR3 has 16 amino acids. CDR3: CASRDSPGGDAETQYF. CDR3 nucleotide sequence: TGTGCCAGCAGGGATTCTCCGGGGGGAGACGCAGAGACCCAGTACTTC.

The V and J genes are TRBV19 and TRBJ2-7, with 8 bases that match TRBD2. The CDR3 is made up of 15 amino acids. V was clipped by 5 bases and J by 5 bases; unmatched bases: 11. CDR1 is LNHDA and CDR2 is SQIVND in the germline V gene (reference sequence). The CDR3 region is CASSLVAGGVHEQYF. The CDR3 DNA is TGTGCCAGTAGTCTGGTGGCGGGAGGAGTACACGAGCAGTACTTC.

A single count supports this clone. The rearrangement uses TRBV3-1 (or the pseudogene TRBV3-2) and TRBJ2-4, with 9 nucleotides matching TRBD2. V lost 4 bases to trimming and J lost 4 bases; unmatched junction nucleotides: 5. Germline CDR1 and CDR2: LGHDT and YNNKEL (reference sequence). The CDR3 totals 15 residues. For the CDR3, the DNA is TGTGCCAGCAGCCGAGTAGCGGGGGCAAAAAACATTCAGTACTTC. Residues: CASSRVAGAKNIQYF.

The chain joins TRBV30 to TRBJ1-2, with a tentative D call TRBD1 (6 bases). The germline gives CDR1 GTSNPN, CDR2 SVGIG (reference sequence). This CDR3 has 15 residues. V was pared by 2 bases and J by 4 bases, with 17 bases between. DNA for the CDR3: TGTGCCTGGAGTCAGGGGAGAGAGCGCAGCTATGGCTACACCTTC. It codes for CAWSQGRERSYGYTF.

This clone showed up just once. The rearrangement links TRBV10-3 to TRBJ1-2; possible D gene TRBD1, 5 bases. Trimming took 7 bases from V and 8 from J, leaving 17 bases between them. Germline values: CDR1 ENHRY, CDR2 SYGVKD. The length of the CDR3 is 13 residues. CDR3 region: CAINPGREAGYTF. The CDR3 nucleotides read TGTGCCATCAATCCGGGACGGGAGGCGGGCTACACCTTC.

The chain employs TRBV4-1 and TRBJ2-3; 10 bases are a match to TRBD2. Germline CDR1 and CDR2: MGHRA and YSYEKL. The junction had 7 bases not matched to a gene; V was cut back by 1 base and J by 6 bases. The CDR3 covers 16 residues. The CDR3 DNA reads TGCGCCAGCAGCCAAGTAACTAGCGGGACCCCGGATACGCAGTATTTT. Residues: CASSQVTSGTPDTQYF.

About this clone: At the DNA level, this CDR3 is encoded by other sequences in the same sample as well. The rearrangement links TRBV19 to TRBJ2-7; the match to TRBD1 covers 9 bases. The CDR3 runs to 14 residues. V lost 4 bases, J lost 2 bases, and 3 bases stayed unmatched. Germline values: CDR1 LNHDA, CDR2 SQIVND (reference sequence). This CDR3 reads CASSTGTGPYEQYF. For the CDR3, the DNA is TGTGCCAGTAGTACCGGGACAGGGCCCTACGAGCAGTACTTC.

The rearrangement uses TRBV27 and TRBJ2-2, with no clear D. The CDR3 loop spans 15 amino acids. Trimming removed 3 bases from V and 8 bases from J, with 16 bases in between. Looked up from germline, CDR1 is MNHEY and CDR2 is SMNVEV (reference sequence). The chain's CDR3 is CASSLTVLPRGELFF. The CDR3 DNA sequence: TGTGCCAGCAGTTTGACCGTCCTCCCGAGGGGGGAGCTGTTTTTT.

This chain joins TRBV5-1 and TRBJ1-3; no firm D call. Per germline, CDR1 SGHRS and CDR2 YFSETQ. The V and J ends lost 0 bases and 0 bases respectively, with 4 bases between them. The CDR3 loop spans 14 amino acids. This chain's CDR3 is CASSLGNSGNTIYF. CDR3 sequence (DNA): TGCGCCAGCAGCTTGGGTAACTCTGGAAACACCATATATTTT. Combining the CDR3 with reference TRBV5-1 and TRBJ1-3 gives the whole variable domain KAGVTQTPRYLIKTRGQQVTLSCSPISGHRSVSWYQQTPGQGLQFLFEYFSETQRNKGNFPGRFSGRQFSNSRSEMNVSTLELGDSALYLCASSLGNSGNTIYFGEGSWLTVV.

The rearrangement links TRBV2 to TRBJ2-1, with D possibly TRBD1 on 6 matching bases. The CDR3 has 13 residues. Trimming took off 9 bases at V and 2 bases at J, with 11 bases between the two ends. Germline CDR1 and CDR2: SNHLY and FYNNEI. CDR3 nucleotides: TGTGCCAGGAACCGGGACACCTACAATGAGCAGTTCTTC. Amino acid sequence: CARNRDTYNEQFF. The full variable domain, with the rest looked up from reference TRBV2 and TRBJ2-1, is EPEVTQTPSHQVTQMGQEVILRCVPISNHLYFYWYRQILGQKVEFLVSFYNNEISEKSEIFDDQFSVERPDGSNFTLKIRSTKLEDSAMYFCARNRDTYNEQFFGPGTRLTVL.

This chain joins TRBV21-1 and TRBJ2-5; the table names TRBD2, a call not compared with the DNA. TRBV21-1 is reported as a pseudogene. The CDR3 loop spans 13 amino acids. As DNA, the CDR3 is TGTGCCAGCAGCAAAGCGGGGGGGGAGACCCAGTACTTC. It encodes CASSKAGGETQYF.

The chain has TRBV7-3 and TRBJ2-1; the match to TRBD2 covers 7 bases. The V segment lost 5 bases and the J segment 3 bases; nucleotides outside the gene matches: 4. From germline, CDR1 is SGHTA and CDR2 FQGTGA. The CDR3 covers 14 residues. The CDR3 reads CASSPWGGYNEQFF. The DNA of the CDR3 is TGTGCCAGCAGCCCATGGGGGGGCTACAATGAGCAGTTCTTC.

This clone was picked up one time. In DNA form, the CDR3 reads TGTGCCAGCAGTCGGACTACCACAGATACGCAGTATTTT. This encodes CASSRTTTDTQYF. This chain connects TRBV6-5 to TRBJ2-3; TRBD2 might be the D (6 bases). With 5 bases removed from V and 2 bases from J, the gap between germline ends came to 8 bases. The CDR3 is 13 amino acids. Germline V gives CDR1 MNHEY, CDR2 SVGAGI.

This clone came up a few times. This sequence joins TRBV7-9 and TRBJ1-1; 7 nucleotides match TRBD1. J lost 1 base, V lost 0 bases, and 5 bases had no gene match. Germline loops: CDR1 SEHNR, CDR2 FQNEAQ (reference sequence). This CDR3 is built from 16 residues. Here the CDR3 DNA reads TGTGCCAGCAGCTTAGCAGGGGGCGGTGGGAACACTGAAGCTTTCTTT. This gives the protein CASSLAGGGGNTEAFF.